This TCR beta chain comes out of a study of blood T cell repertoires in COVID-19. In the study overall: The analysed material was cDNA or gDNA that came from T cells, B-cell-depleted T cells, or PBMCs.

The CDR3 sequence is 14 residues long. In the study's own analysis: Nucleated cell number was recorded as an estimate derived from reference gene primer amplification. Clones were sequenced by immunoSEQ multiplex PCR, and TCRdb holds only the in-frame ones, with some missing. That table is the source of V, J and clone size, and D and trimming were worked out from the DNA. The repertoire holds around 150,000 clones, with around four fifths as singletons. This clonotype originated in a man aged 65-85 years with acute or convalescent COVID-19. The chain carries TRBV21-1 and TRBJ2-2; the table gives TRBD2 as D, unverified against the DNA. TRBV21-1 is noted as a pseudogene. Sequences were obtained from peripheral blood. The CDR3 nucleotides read TGTGCCAGCAGCAAAATCCGGGGTACCGGGGAGCTGTTTTTT. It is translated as CASSKIRGTGELFF.